This T cell receptor (beta chain) stems from a study of metastatic and nonmetastatic thyroid tumors. Broader study findings: Significantly greater TCR beta diversity was reportedly found in malignant thyroid tumors than in benign nodules (in blood and tumor).

Before thyroid surgery, none of the patients had received any treatment. How the authors handled the data: It was from CDR3 differences across clinicopathological groups that a distant-metastasis classifier for papillary thyroid cancer was built. TCRdb re-called the PCR reads via MiXCR. TCRdb, rather than the study authors, made the V and J calls. The sample consists of about 32,000 clones, roughly a fifth of them appearing once. Germline lookup yields CDR1 DFQATT and CDR2 SNEGSKA (reference sequence). V dropped 7 bases and J dropped 2 bases, with 18 bases sitting between them. CDR3 length: 15 residues. Ten or more counts support this clone. Its antigen is still unknown.

The chain has TRBV20-1 and TRBJ1-5; no firm D call. The receptor's source is a female donor with papillary thyroid cancer or a benign thyroid nodule (not recorded which). Some clones in this sample may be carry-over from other donors' samples. Sequenced material: blood. The CDR3, as DNA: TGCAGTGTCAGCCCCGGGAGGGTGGGCAATCAGCCCCAGCATTTT. Translated: CSVSPGRVGNQPQHF.